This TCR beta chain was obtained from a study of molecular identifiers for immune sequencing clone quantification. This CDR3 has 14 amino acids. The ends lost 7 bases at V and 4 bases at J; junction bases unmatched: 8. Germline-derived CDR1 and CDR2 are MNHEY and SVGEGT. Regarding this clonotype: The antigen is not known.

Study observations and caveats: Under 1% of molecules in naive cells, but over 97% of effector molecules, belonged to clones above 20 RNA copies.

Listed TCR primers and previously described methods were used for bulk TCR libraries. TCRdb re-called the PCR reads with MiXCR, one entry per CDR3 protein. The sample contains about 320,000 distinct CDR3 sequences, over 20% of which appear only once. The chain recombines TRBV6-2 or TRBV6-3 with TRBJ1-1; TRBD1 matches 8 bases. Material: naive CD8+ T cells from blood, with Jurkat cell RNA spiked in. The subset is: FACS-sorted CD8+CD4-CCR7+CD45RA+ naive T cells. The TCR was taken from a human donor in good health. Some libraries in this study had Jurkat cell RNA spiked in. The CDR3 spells CASTPGGWGTEAFF. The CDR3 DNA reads TGTGCCAGCACCCCAGGGGGCTGGGGCACTGAAGCTTTCTTT.